This T cell receptor (beta chain) originates from a study of Tregs in tolerant kidney transplant recipients. Trimming shortened V by 7 bases and J by 3 bases, and 15 bases separated the two germline ends. The CDR3 consists of 14 residues. Germline CDR1 and CDR2: SNHLY and FYNNEI. Assay used: immunoSEQ multiplex PCR; TCRdb lists only in-frame clones, some missing. The sample lists 90,000 or so clones; approximately 93% were seen once. The nonmyeloablative bone marrow transplants came from related graft donors, with transient mixed chimerism. The receptor comes from a human patient who received a combined kidney and bone marrow transplant. Some T cells may arise from the graft donor. The chain joins TRBV2 to TRBJ1-2; tentatively, D is TRBD1 (5 bases). The sequencing used CD4+ T cells from blood (PBMCs), collected 12 months after the transplant. The CDR3 DNA reads as TGTGCCAGCACTACGACAGCAAAGGACTATGGCTACACCTTC. Amino acids: CASTTTAKDYGYTF.